This T cell receptor (beta chain) derives from a study of OX40 agonist ivuxolimab in advanced cancers. Study background: Approximately 41% of patients had received prior checkpoint inhibitor therapy. Findings and limits, study-wide: Certain nonresponding patients likewise had low normalized T-cell clonal expansion.

The method was immunoSEQ multiplex PCR; TCRdb's version includes in-frame clones alone and lacks a portion of them. Of more than 60,000 clones listed, 80% to 90% are singletons. As concerns this clone: Its antigen remains unknown.

The CDR3 is 17 residues long. CDR1 is MNHEY and CDR2 is SMNVEV in the germline V gene (reference sequence). V shed 6 bases, J shed 5 bases, and the junction held 16 bases outside the gene matches. The starting material was CD4+ or CD8+ T cells sorted from blood, obtained in a trial of the OX40 agonist ivuxolimab. The gene calls are TRBV27 and TRBJ2-5, with 9 bases aligning to TRBD1. This sequence originates from an adult with an advanced solid tumor such as melanoma, head and neck, liver or kidney cancer. The CDR3 reads CASSPSGTGFGRETQYF. The CDR3 region has the DNA TGTGCCAGCAGCCCCTCGGGGACAGGGTTTGGCAGGGAGACCCAGTACTTC.